These T cell receptor beta chains were read from a single sample in a study of T cell responses to AZD1222 COVID-19 vaccine. Profiling relied on immunoSEQ multiplex PCR, and the TCRdb table lists in-frame clones only, not all of them. Seen here are some 110,000 clones, about 90% observed once, and the top ten hold approximately 10%. The sample was peripheral blood, taken on day 0 of AZD1222 vaccination. These receptors were taken from an adult in good health. The CDR3 runs from the conserved cysteine through the conserved F or W. The D gene is left open where the match is weak. Clone size, where shown, is once, few, many, or a class for clones that have expanded.

V gene	CDR3 length	J gene	clone size	D gene	CDR3 DNA	CDR3 protein
TRBV14	14	TRBJ1-1	once	NA	TGTGCCAGCAGCCAAGAAGGGAGGAGGGGTGAAGCTTTCTTT	CASSQEGRRGEAFF
TRBV19	16	TRBJ1-3	NA	NA	TGTGCCAGTAGTTCCAACACCGGGACAAGAGGAAACACCATATATTTT	CASSSNTGTRGNTIYF
TRBV2	12	TRBJ2-5	NA	NA	TGTGCCAGCTGGCAGGGACGTGAGACCCAGTACTTC	CASWQGRETQYF
TRBV29-1	12	TRBJ1-2	NA	TRBD1	TGCAGCGTTGAGACAGGGGACTACGGCTACACCTTC	CSVETGDYGYTF
TRBV6-5	15	TRBJ2-2	NA	TRBD2	TGTGCCAGCAGCCCCGGCGGGAGTTACACCGGGGAGCTGTTTTTT	CASSPGGSYTGELFF
TRBV6-5	14	TRBJ2-5	NA	TRBD1	TGTGCCAGCAGTACCGGGACAGGACAAGAGACCCAGTACTTC	CASSTGTGQETQYF
TRBV5-4	17	TRBJ2-5	NA	TRBD1	TGTGCCAGCAGCTTATATGGACAGGGGGCTTACGGCGGGACCCAGTACTTC	CASSLYGQGAYGGTQYF
TRBV9	14	TRBJ1-1	few	NA	TGTGCCAGCAGCCCCATGACAGCGAACACTGAAGCTTTCTTT	CASSPMTANTEAFF
TRBV11-2	14	TRBJ1-5	NA	NA	TGTGCCAGCAGCCTAACAGATAGCAATCAGCCCCAGCATTTT	CASSLTDSNQPQHF
TRBV4-2	17	TRBJ1-6	NA	NA	TGTGCCAGCAGCCAAGATGACACCCAAAATCGTAATTCACCCCTCCACTTT	CASSQDDTQNRNSPLHF
TRBV30	13	TRBJ1-5	NA	TRBD1	TGTGCCTGGAGCGACAGGGGCCCTAGGCCCCAGCATTTT	CAWSDRGPRPQHF
TRBV28	13	TRBJ1-3	NA	NA	TGTGCCAGCACCATACCTGGGACGAACACCATATATTTT	CASTIPGTNTIYF
TRBV9	14	TRBJ2-5	NA	NA	TGTGCCAGCAGCGTAGTTCCGGGCCAAGAGACCCAGTACTTC	CASSVVPGQETQYF
TRBV5-1	13	TRBJ1-5	NA	NA	TGCGCCAGCAGCATGGTTGTGGGACAGCCCCAGCATTTT	CASSMVVGQPQHF
TRBV10-3	13	TRBJ1-3	NA	NA	TGTGCCATCAGTGACGCAGCTGGAAACACCATATATTTT	CAISDAAGNTIYF
TRBV3-1/TRBV3-2	15	TRBJ2-3	NA	TRBD2	TGTGCCAGCAGAGGACTAGCGGGAGACACAGATACGCAGTATTTT	CASRGLAGDTDTQYF
TRBV2	13	TRBJ1-2	NA	TRBD1	TGTGCCAGCCAAGGACAGGGGGAATATGGCTACACCTTC	CASQGQGEYGYTF
TRBV7-8	13	TRBJ1-2	NA	NA	TGTGCCAGCAGTCCCGGGCCCGACTATGGCTACACCTTC	CASSPGPDYGYTF
TRBV28	16	TRBJ1-6	NA	TRBD1	TGTGCCAGCAGTTATTCTGGACAGGGGTATAATTCACCCCTCCACTTT	CASSYSGQGYNSPLHF
TRBV5-6	15	TRBJ1-2	NA	TRBD1	TGTGCCAGCAGCGTACCGGGACAGCCTAACTATGGCTACACCTTC	CASSVPGQPNYGYTF
TRBV18	15	TRBJ2-4	NA	NA	TGTGCCAGCTCAGCACCATCAGCGTGGCGAAACATTCAGTACTTC	CASSAPSAWRNIQYF
TRBV29-1	13	TRBJ2-7	once	TRBD2	TGCAGCGTTGGGAATAGCGGGCCTTACGAGCAGTACTTC	CSVGNSGPYEQYF
TRBV21-1	13	TRBJ2-2	NA	NA	TGTGCCAGCAGCAACGGGAACACCGGGGAGCTGTTTTTT	CASSNGNTGELFF
TRBV4-3	16	TRBJ1-2	NA	NA	TGCGCCAGCAGCCAAGATCGGAGGCAGGGGCTAAGTGGCTACACCTTC	CASSQDRRQGLSGYTF
TRBV7-2	15	TRBJ2-1	NA	NA	TGTGCCAGCAGCTTAGCGGGAGCGGGCTACAATGAGCAGTTCTTC	CASSLAGAGYNEQFF
TRBV27	17	TRBJ2-3	NA	NA	TGTGCCAGCAGCCGTAGGGCTAGCGATCCTAGCACAGATACGCAGTATTTT	CASSRRASDPSTDTQYF
TRBV9	15	TRBJ2-1	NA	NA	TGTGCCAGCAGCGTAGCGGAAAGCTCCTACAATGAGCAGTTCTTC	CASSVAESSYNEQFF
TRBV7-3	14	TRBJ2-7	NA	NA	TGTGCCAGCAGCTTAACGTATGGGGGGAGCGAGCAGTACTTC	CASSLTYGGSEQYF
TRBV7-9	14	TRBJ2-1	NA	TRBD2	TGTGCCAGCAGAAGTTCTGGGGGGGAGAATGAGCAGTTCTTC	CASRSSGGENEQFF